The entry below describes one TCR beta chain. Its antigen remains unknown. V lost 1 base, J lost 3 bases, and 9 bases lay in between. CDR1 and CDR2 from the germline V gene are SGHDN and FVKESK. The CDR3 is made up of 14 amino acids. Primers for the PCR totalled 60 Vbeta and 13 Jbeta. This table comes from immunoSEQ multiplex PCR, and its TCRdb copy is limited to in-frame clones, with some not included. The data show 150,000 or so clones, with roughly 73% seen just once and 1.5% to 2% held by the top ten. These data originate in a study of cytomegalovirus exposure and HLA in healthy donors. Study context: There were more than 350 genotyped donors. Of these, about 81% fell in the genetic ancestry cluster associated with self-reported Caucasian donors. Study-level results: Common viral pathogens (according to a later analysis) appeared linked to several of the most significant clusters.

The sequence came from a woman aged 18-35 years in good health and CMV-seronegative. The sample comprised PBMCs. The rearrangement links TRBV14 to TRBJ1-2; possible D gene TRBD1, 5 bases. In DNA, the CDR3 is TGTGCCAGCAGCCAAGGACAGCGATACTATGGCTACACCTTC. It encodes CASSQGQRYYGYTF.